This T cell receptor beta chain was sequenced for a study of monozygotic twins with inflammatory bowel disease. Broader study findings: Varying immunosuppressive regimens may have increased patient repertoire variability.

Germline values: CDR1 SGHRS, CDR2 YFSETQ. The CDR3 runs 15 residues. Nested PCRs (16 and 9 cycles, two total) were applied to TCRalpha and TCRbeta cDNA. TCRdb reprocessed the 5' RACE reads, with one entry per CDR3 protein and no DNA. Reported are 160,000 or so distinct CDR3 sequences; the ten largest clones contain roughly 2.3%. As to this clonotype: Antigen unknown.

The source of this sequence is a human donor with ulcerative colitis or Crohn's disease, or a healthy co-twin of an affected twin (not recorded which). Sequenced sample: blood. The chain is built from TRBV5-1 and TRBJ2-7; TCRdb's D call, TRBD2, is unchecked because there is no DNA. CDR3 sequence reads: CASSLFLGREAEQYF.